This is a list of T cell receptor beta chains from one sample in a study of blood T cells in healthy people across ages. TCRdb itself ran the 5' RACE reads through MiXCR, one entry per CDR3 protein. The sample includes 700,000 or so distinct CDR3 sequences, about 20% of them seen just once. Sample: blood. Receptors were obtained from an older man in good health. Each CDR3 is given with its conserved first and last residue. D genes are given only for firm matches.

>TRBJ2-2|TRBV20-1|-
CSASDAPGTGELFF
>TRBJ2-7|TRBV9|-
CASSVADSTYYEQYF
>TRBJ1-5|TRBV7-8|-
CASSSKINQPQHF
>TRBJ1-2|TRBV4-1|-
CASSQEQGIYGYTF
>TRBJ2-7|TRBV6-6|-
CASSRLGEYEQYF
>TRBJ2-6|TRBV28|-
CATKTGGGCSGANVLTF
>TRBJ1-1|TRBV28|-
CASSLHRSNTEAFF
>TRBJ2-5|TRBV6-4|-
CASSGTPVDSETQYF
>TRBJ1-4|TRBV18|-
CASSPPGGRGEKLFF
>TRBJ2-1|TRBV27|TRBD2
CASSWTSAYNEQFF
>TRBJ2-5|TRBV28|-
CASMVELGTQYF
>TRBJ2-1|TRBV27|-
CASNPRGFGKQFF
>TRBJ2-1|TRBV6-6|TRBD1
CASSYSPTGGYNEQFF
>TRBJ2-3|TRBV5-1|-
CASSGEPDTQYF
>TRBJ2-1|TRBV3-1|TRBD2
CASSPLSGAPYNEQFF
>TRBJ1-2|TRBV29-1|-
CSAGGTNYGYTF
>TRBJ1-2|TRBV20-1|TRBD1
CSATQGANNYGYTF
>TRBJ2-7|TRBV10-2|TRBD1
CASRGQDHEQYF
>TRBJ1-6|TRBV10-3|-
CAISEVGNSPLHF
>TRBJ1-4|TRBV11-3|TRBD1
CASSLGQGQNEKLFF
>TRBJ2-4|TRBV29-1|-
CRGPGTLDPLAKNIQYF
>TRBJ1-1|TRBV20-1|TRBD1
CSARDPVGTGSSEAFF
>TRBJ1-5|TRBV6-5|-
CASSRSGQVDQPQHF
>-|TRBV3-1|-
CASSQVLVSEQYF
>TRBJ1-1|TRBV6-1|-
CASSEAWGTMNTEAFF
>TRBJ2-3|TRBV12-3/TRBV12-4|-
CASSWGDGSTDTQYF
>TRBJ1-3|TRBV5-1|-
CASSIATGLFSGNTIYF
>TRBJ2-3|TRBV7-2|-
CASSSGPAADTQYF
>-|TRBV5-1|TRBD2
CASRVASGRNEQFF
>TRBJ1-1|TRBV15|-
CATSREIPPTTEAFF
>TRBJ2-1|TRBV20-1|-
CSARSGREQFF
>TRBJ2-3|TRBV5-1|-
CASSLSSGPLDTQYF
>TRBJ1-5|TRBV20-1|-
CSAKPEYSNQPQHF
>TRBJ2-1|TRBV29-1|-
CSVDRHPNNEQFF
>TRBJ1-4|TRBV28|-
CASSSIREDEKLFF
>TRBJ2-1|TRBV4-2|TRBD2
CASSHLTLAEGGWEQFF
>TRBJ2-6|TRBV23-1|-
CASRDTPYFSGANVLTF
>TRBJ2-6|TRBV29-1|TRBD1
CSVAAGGSSGANVLTF
>TRBJ2-2|TRBV5-1|-
CASSLELWGNTGELFF
>TRBJ2-1|TRBV20-1|-
CSARDPAVREQFF
>TRBJ1-4|TRBV5-1|TRBD1
CASSLSGGGEKLFF
>TRBJ2-5|TRBV15|-
CATSRGIGQQETQYF
>TRBJ2-4|TRBV20-1|TRBD1
CSATGQGATIQYF
>TRBJ1-2|TRBV11-2|-
CASSLDQVYGYTF
>TRBJ2-1|TRBV6-6|-
CASSYSMINEQFF
>TRBJ2-1|TRBV20-1|TRBD2
CSAGLAGGRYEQFF
>TRBJ2-3|TRBV9|-
CASSALRQSTDTQYF
>TRBJ2-3|TRBV12-3/TRBV12-4|-
CASARLVPDTQYF
>TRBJ2-1|TRBV4-1|TRBD1
CASSHKVGTGNNEQFF
>TRBJ1-1|TRBV5-1|-
CASSPTVDTLGTEAFF
>TRBJ1-4|TRBV4-1|-
CASSQGWGSNEKLFF
>TRBJ1-2|TRBV30|-
CAFGLGGSDGYTF
>TRBJ1-1|TRBV29-1|-
CSVPDNTEAFF
>TRBJ1-5|TRBV6-2/TRBV6-3|-
CASSPHQGKANRPQHF
>TRBJ2-3|TRBV12-3/TRBV12-4|TRBD2
CASKPAGFTDTQYF